Below, 25 T cell receptor beta chains from the same sample are listed, as sequenced in a study of spatial heterogeneity in lung cancer. Time point: sample taken at primary tumor resection. The study, taken as a whole, reports: For expanded intratumoral alpha and beta TCRs, counts tracked tumor mutation counts.

TCRdb itself ran the 5' RACE reads through MiXCR, one entry per CDR3 protein. In the table there are over 10,000 distinct CDR3 sequences, about 5% of which are singletons. These receptors have no identified antigens. The sequencing here drew on lung tumor tissue, taken at surgery. The receptors here all came from a male donor with early-stage non-small cell lung cancer.

This clonotype was observed at least ten times. The V gene is TRBV11-2, the J gene TRBJ1-5; the D is unclear. With 0 bases removed from V and 0 bases from J, the gap between germline ends came to 6 bases. The CDR3 consists of 15 residues. Germline CDR1 reads SGHAT; CDR2 reads FQNNGV. The CDR3 DNA sequence: TGTGCCAGCAGCTTAGACGGGAATAGCAATCAGCCCCAGCATTTT. This translates into CASSLDGNSNQPQHF.

This clonotype was seen many times. The chain employs TRBV5-1 and TRBJ2-5; D might be TRBD1 (6 bases). The CDR3 extends over 16 amino acids. Germline CDR1 and CDR2: SGHRS and YFSETQ. V lost 1 base to trimming and J lost 2 bases, with 15 bases between them. CDR3 DNA: TGCGCCAGCAGCTTGAATGCAGGGGAATATCAAGAGACCCAGTACTTC. This encodes CASSLNAGEYQETQYF.

This clonotype has ten or more counts. This chain connects TRBV6-5 to TRBJ1-2, with 8 bases fitting TRBD1. The V segment lost 6 bases and the J segment 1 base; nucleotides outside the gene matches: 4. This CDR3 region has 14 residues. CDR1 and CDR2 from the germline V gene are MNHEY and SVGAGI. CDR3 nucleotide sequence: TGTGCCAGCAGCCGACAGGGGAGTAACTATGGCTACACCTTC. The encoded protein is CASSRQGSNYGYTF.

By share, this clonotype counts as large (0.1 to 1%). The V call is TRBV18, the J call TRBJ2-3; D unclear. CDR1 and CDR2 (germline): KGHSH, LQKENI. Trimming shortened V by 3 bases and J by 0 bases, and 1 base separated the two germline ends. This CDR3 is 12 amino acids long. The CDR3 region is CASSPSTDTQYF. The CDR3, as DNA: TGTGCCAGCTCACCCAGCACAGATACGCAGTATTTT.

This clonotype showed up many times. V is TRBV6-2 or TRBV6-3 and J is TRBJ1-2; D is unresolved. CDR3 size: 12 residues. CDR1 MNHEY and CDR2 SVGEGT come from the germline V gene. V dropped 5 bases and J dropped 6 bases, with 10 bases sitting between them. CDR3 DNA sequence: TGTGCCAGCAGTCGGAGTTTTGATGGCTACACCTTC. Protein product: CASSRSFDGYTF.

This clonotype was recorded at least ten times. This sequence joins TRBV7-9 and TRBJ1-2; D gene uncertain. V gave up 5 bases and J gave up 5 bases, with 15 bases separating them. CDR1 and CDR2 (germline): SEHNR, FQNEAQ (reference sequence). This CDR3 comprises 14 residues. The CDR3 DNA sequence: TGTGCCAGCAGCCGAGACTCCTTTCTGTATGGCTACACCTTC. This codes for CASSRDSFLYGYTF.

This rearrangement joins TRBV5-1 to TRBJ2-3; D is possibly TRBD1 (5 bases). V gave up 0 bases and J gave up 5 bases, with 16 bases separating them. CDR1 and CDR2 from the germline V gene are SGHRS and YFSETQ. CDR3 length: 16 residues. The CDR3 reads CASSLGGQGAGDTQYF. The CDR3 region has the DNA TGCGCCAGCAGCTTGGGTGGCCAAGGGGCAGGAGATACGCAGTATTTT.

This clonotype was recorded at least ten times. The chain has TRBV10-3 and TRBJ1-2, with unresolved D. The ends were cut back, 1 base at V and 0 bases at J, with 12 bases in the middle. Germline lookup yields CDR1 ENHRY and CDR2 SYGVKD. The length of the CDR3 is 16 residues. The CDR3 is CAISEWVGGANYGYTF. Here the CDR3 DNA reads TGTGCCATCAGTGAGTGGGTCGGTGGGGCTAACTATGGCTACACCTTC.

This clonotype was observed at least ten times. J is TRBJ1-3 and V is TRBV25-1; D not resolved. CDR3 length equals 14 residues. In germline, CDR1 is MGHDK, CDR2 SYGVNS. V was clipped by 1 base and J by 4 bases, with 8 bases between them. The CDR3 DNA reads as TGTGCCAGCAGTGAATCCGGGTCGGGAAACACCATATATTTT. This encodes CASSESGSGNTIYF.

There are many counts of this clonotype. The CDR3 sequence is CASSYSKGLNSISRGNSPLHF. CDR3 DNA: TGTGCCAGCAGTTACTCGAAGGGCTTGAACAGCATTAGTCGGGGGAATTCACCCCTCCACTTT. The chain is built from TRBV6-5 and TRBJ1-6; D is possibly TRBD1 (5 bases). Germline-derived CDR1 and CDR2 are MNHEY and SVGAGI. CDR3 size: 21 residues. The V and J ends lost 0 bases and 7 bases respectively, with 28 bases between them.

This clonotype was seen at least ten times. J is TRBJ2-7 and V is TRBV6-2 or TRBV6-3; D gene ambiguous. This CDR3 has 11 amino acids. From germline, CDR1 is MNHEY and CDR2 SVGEGT. V lost 10 bases and J 6 bases, leaving 13 bases between the germline ends. CDR3 loop: CATAEGLEQYV. DNA of the CDR3: TGTGCCACCGCCGAAGGGCTCGAGCAGTACGTC.

Many counts were recorded for this clonotype. The chain is built from TRBV12-3 or TRBV12-4 and TRBJ1-1; no definite D call. The CDR3 spans 13 residues. The V and J ends lost 6 bases and 1 base respectively, with 9 bases between them. The CDR3 region has the DNA TGTGCCAGCAGCCCGGAAGGGAACACTGAAGCTTTCTTT. It specifies CASSPEGNTEAFF.

This clonotype was seen at least ten times. V is TRBV4-2 and J is TRBJ2-3; D is unclear. The CDR3 runs 13 residues. With 5 bases removed from V and 1 base from J, the gap between germline ends came to 7 bases. Germline values: CDR1 LGHNA, CDR2 YNFKEQ. The CDR3, as DNA: TGTGCCAGCAGCGCCCAAGGCACAGATACGCAGTATTTT. It yields the protein CASSAQGTDTQYF.

This clonotype showed up many times. The chain uses TRBV20-1 and TRBJ2-7; 11 bases line up with TRBD2. The V gene's germline CDR1 is DFQATT and CDR2 SNEGSKA (reference sequence). The junction had 6 bases not matched to a gene; V was cut back by 5 bases and J by 0 bases. CDR3 length: 15 residues. CDR3 in DNA: TGCAGTGCTGCTGATACTAGCGGGGGCTCCTACGAGCAGTACTTC. This sequence encodes CSAADTSGGSYEQYF.

This clonotype was picked up a small number of times. V and J are TRBV2 and TRBJ2-7; D is uncertain. CDR3 length: 11 amino acids. Germline CDR1 is SNHLY and CDR2 is FYNNEI. The ends were cut back, 3 bases at V and 8 bases at J, with 8 bases in the middle. The CDR3 nucleotides are TGTGCCAGCAGTGAGTGGGAAAAGCAGTACGTC. It yields the protein CASSEWEKQYV.

The chain employs TRBV29-1 and TRBJ2-5; 7 positions match TRBD1. V lost 1 base, J lost 5 bases, and 7 bases stayed unmatched. CDR1 is SQVTM and CDR2 is ANQGSEA in the germline V gene. CDR3 size: 14 residues. This CDR3 is CSVEGEQGYETQYF. The CDR3 nucleotides are TGCAGCGTTGAAGGAGAACAGGGGTACGAGACCCAGTACTTC.

This clonotype was seen ten or more times. The chain uses TRBV12-2 and TRBJ2-7; the table gives TRBD1 as D, unverified against the DNA. TRBV12-2 constitutes a pseudogene. The CDR3 runs to 15 residues. This CDR3 is CASRLPRDRQYEQYV. For the CDR3, the DNA is TGTGCAAGTCGCTTACCTCGGGACAGGCAATACGAGCAGTACGTC.

This clonotype was observed at least ten times. The chain joins TRBV7-2 to TRBJ2-3; 15 bases match TRBD2. The CDR3 length is 18 residues. Trimming removed 5 bases from V and 3 bases from J; junction bases left unmatched: 9. Germline V gene sequence: CDR1 SGHTA, CDR2 FQGNSA. The CDR3 spells CASSPRTSGGAWTDTQYF. CDR3 nucleotide sequence: TGTGCCAGCAGCCCCAGGACTAGCGGGGGGGCATGGACAGATACGCAGTATTTT.

This clonotype was detected many times. The chain has TRBV3-1 and TRBJ1-6; D unresolved. Germline CDR1 LGHDT, CDR2 YNNKEL (reference sequence). The CDR3 is 16 residues long. Trimming removed 4 bases from V and 0 bases from J, with 10 bases in between. DNA for the CDR3: TGTGCCAGCAGCCCCCTCCAGTTCTCCTATAATTCACCCCTCCACTTT. This translates into CASSPLQFSYNSPLHF.

The V gene is TRBV9, the J gene TRBJ2-5; 9 bases agree with TRBD2. With 6 bases clipped from V and 5 bases from J, the junction kept 11 bases outside the gene matches. CDR3 length: 15 amino acids. In germline, CDR1 is SGDLS, CDR2 YYNGEE. DNA of the CDR3: TGTGCCAGCACCCTTGGCGGGGGGGCCGTCGAGACCCAGTACTTC. Its translation: CASTLGGGAVETQYF.

This clonotype was counted at least ten times. The chain employs TRBV7-6 and TRBJ2-1; D unresolved. The germline gives CDR1 SGHVS, CDR2 FNYEAQ. V lost 0 bases, J lost 6 bases, and 9 bases lay in between. There are 14 residues in the CDR3. DNA of the CDR3: TGTGCCAGCAGCTTAGCGCAACAGTCCAATGAGCAGTTCTTC. Protein product: CASSLAQQSNEQFF.

In its sample, this clonotype was seen many times. The chain uses TRBV6-5 and TRBJ2-1; maybe TRBD1 (6 bases). This CDR3 spans 17 amino acids. Germline V gene lookup returns CDR1 MNHEY and CDR2 SVGAGI. With 0 bases removed from V and 4 bases from J, the gap between germline ends came to 16 bases. The CDR3 protein is CASSYSIRQELYNEQFF. The DNA for the CDR3 is TGTGCCAGCAGTTACTCAATCAGACAGGAACTTTACAATGAGCAGTTCTTC.

In its sample, this clonotype was seen many times. The V call is TRBV7-2, the J call TRBJ2-3; TRBD1 matches 7 bases. The ends lost 1 base at V and 11 bases at J; junction bases unmatched: 21. The CDR3 is 18 amino acids. Per germline, CDR1 SGHTA and CDR2 FQGNSA. The CDR3 loop is CASSLGQGVFFSHIGQYF. The CDR3 DNA reads as TGTGCCAGCAGCTTAGGACAGGGAGTTTTTTTCAGCCACATTGGGCAGTATTTT.

This clonotype was counted many times. The chain is built from TRBV12-3 or TRBV12-4 and TRBJ2-1, with D hard to call. The CDR3 runs 14 residues. Trimming pared 6 bases from V and 0 bases from J, leaving 9 bases between. The CDR3 region has the DNA TGTGCCAGCAGCACGAGGTTCTCCTACAATGAGCAGTTCTTC. Protein: CASSTRFSYNEQFF.

The gene calls are TRBV7-2 and TRBJ1-1; a weak D match, TRBD1 (6 bases). Germline assignment: CDR1 SGHTA and CDR2 FQGNSA. The CDR3 totals 14 residues. V gave up 3 bases and J gave up 5 bases, with 13 bases separating them. CDR3 region: CASSFGGGVTEAFF. CDR3 sequence (DNA): TGTGCCAGCAGCTTTGGGGGGGGCGTAACTGAAGCTTTCTTT.